Following are 4 T cell receptor beta chains from one sample sequenced in a study of control samples from healthy donors and cancer patients. The assay was immunoSEQ multiplex PCR, and TCRdb's table has in-frame clones only and misses some. The sample has over 75,000 clones, 91% seen once; the top ten hold 15% to 17%. The sequenced sample was blood. The receptors derive from a man under 40 in good health.

The count of this clone is one. CDR3 DNA: TGTGCCATCAGTGAGTCCACAACAACTAATGAAAAACTGTTTTTT. Residues: CAISESTTTNEKLFF. The chain recombines TRBV10-3 with TRBJ1-4; no reliable D call. The CDR3 has 15 residues. CDR1 and CDR2 (germline): ENHRY, SYGVKD. Trimming shortened V by 0 bases and J by 0 bases, and 5 bases separated the two germline ends.

The chain has TRBV4-3 and TRBJ1-2; D call uncertain. The CDR3 has 15 residues. Trimming cost V 0 bases and J 0 bases, with 8 bases left between them. Germline V gene sequence: CDR1 LGHNA, CDR2 YSLEER. This chain's CDR3 is CASSQDGSTNYGYTF. The DNA of the CDR3 is TGCGCCAGCAGCCAAGATGGGAGCACTAACTATGGCTACACCTTC.

The chain recombines TRBV24-1 with TRBJ2-5, with D possibly being TRBD1 or TRBD2 (6 bases each). In germline, CDR1 is KGHDR, CDR2 SFDVKD. V shed 5 bases and J shed 5 bases, with 8 bases lying between them. CDR3 size: 12 residues. The CDR3 is CATSGGAETQYF. CDR3 in DNA: TGTGCCACCAGTGGGGGGGCGGAGACCCAGTACTTC.

As concerns this clone: This sample includes further DNA sequences coding for the same CDR3. The V call is TRBV18, the J call TRBJ1-1, with D unclear. This CDR3 has 15 residues. Germline lookup yields CDR1 KGHSH and CDR2 LQKENI. V dropped 2 bases and J dropped 5 bases, with 15 bases sitting between them. The CDR3 spells CASSPGGRGRTEAFF. CDR3 DNA sequence: TGTGCCAGCTCACCAGGCGGGCGGGGTCGGACTGAAGCTTTCTTT.